This T cell receptor (beta chain) stems from a study of blood T cell repertoires in COVID-19. Study-wide context: Nucleic acid was either cDNA or gDNA, and it came from T cells, B-cell-depleted T cells, or PBMCs.

Trimming pared 5 bases from V and 1 base from J, leaving 16 bases between. The CDR3 runs 16 residues. CDR1 SGHTA and CDR2 FQGNSA come from the germline V gene. Only in-frame clones appear in the TCRdb table, and some are missing; sequencing was by immunoSEQ multiplex PCR. The data hold 490,000 or so clones, with more than 75% observed a single time. Self-reported history from a screening survey and questionnaire set each donor's cohort. This clonotype originated in a woman in her thirties or forties who had recovered from COVID-19. The sequenced material came from PBMCs or T cells enriched from blood (not recorded which). This chain uses TRBV7-2 with TRBJ2-3, with D possibly matching TRBD1 (5 bases). For the CDR3, the DNA is TGTGCCAGCAGCCCTTTCCACAGGCTCCGCACAGATACGCAGTATTTT. Translated: CASSPFHRLRTDTQYF. The variable domain in full, with the rest retrieved from reference TRBV7-2 and TRBJ2-3, is GAGVSQSPSNKVTEKGKDVELRCDPISGHTALYWYRQSLGQGLEFLIYFQGNSAPDKSGLPSDRFSAERTGGSVSTLTIQRTQQEDSAVYLCASSPFHRLRTDTQYFGPGTRLTVL.